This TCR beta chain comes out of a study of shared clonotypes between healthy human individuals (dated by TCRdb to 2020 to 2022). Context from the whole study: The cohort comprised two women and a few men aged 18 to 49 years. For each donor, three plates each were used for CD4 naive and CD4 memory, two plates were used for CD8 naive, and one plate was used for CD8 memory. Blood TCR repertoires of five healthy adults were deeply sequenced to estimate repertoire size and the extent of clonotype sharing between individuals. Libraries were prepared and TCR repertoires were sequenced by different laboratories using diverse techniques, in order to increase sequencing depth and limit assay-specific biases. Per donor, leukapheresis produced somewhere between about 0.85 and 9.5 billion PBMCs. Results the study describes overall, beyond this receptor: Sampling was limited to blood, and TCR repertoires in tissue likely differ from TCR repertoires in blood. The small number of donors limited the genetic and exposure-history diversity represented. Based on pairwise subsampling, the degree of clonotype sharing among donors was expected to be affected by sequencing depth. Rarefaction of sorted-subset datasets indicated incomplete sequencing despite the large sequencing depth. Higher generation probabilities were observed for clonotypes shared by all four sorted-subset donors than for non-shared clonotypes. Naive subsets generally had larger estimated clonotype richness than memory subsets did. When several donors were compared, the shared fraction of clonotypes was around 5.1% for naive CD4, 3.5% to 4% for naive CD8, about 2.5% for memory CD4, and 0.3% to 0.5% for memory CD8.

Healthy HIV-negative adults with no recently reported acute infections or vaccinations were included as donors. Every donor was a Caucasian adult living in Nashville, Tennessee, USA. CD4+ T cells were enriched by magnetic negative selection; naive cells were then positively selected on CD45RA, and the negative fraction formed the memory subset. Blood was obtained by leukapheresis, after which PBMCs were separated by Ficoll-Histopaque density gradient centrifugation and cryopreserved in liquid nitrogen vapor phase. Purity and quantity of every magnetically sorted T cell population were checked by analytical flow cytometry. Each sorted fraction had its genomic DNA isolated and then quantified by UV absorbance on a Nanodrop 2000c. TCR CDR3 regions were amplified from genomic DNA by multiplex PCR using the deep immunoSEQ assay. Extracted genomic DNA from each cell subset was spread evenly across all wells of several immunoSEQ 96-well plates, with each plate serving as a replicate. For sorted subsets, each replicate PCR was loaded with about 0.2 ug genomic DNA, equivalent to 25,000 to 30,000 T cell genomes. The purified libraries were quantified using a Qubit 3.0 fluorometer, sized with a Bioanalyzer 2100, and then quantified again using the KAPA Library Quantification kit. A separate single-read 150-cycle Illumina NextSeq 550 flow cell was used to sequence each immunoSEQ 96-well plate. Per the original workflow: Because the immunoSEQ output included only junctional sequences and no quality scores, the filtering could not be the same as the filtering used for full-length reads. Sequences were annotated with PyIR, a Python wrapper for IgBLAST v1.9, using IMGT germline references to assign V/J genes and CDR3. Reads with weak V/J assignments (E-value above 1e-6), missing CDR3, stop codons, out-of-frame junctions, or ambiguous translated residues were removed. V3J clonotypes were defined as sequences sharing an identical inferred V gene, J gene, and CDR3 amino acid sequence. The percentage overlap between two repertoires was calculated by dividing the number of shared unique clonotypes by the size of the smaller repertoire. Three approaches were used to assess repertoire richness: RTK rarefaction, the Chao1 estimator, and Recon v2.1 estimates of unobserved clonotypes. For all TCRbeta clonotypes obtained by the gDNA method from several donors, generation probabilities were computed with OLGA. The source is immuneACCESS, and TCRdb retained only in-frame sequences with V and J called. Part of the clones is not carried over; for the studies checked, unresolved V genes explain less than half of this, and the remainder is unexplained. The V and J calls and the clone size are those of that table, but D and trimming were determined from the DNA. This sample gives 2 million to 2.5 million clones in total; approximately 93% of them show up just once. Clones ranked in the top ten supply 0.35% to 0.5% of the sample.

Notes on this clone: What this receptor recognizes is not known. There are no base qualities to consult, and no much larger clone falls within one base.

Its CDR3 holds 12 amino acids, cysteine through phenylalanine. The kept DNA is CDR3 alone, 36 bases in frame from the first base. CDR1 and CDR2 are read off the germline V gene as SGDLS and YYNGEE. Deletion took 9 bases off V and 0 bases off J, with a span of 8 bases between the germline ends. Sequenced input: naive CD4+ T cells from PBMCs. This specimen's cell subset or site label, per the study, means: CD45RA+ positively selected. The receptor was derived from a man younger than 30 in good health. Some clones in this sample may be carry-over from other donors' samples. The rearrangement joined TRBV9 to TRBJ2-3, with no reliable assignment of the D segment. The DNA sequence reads TGTGCCACAGCGCCAAGCACAGATACGCAGTATTTT. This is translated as CATAPSTDTQYF.